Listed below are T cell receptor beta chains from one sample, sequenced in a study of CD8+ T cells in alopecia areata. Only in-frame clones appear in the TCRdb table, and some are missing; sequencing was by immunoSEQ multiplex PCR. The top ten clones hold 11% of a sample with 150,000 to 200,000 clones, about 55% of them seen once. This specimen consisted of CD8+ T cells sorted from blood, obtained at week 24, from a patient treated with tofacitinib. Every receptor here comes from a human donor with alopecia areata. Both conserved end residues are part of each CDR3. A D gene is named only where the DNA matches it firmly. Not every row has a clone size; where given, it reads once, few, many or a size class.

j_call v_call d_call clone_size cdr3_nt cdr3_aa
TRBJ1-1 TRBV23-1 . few TGCGCCAGCAGTCAATGGGTGGTGAACACTGAAGCTTTCTTT CASSQWVVNTEAFF
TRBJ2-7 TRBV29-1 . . TGCAGCGTTGTAGGTGTGGAAGAGCGGCCCTACGAGCAGTACTTC CSVVGVEERPYEQYF
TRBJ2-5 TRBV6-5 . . TGTGCCAGCAGTGAAGGCGAGACCCAGTACTTC CASSEGETQYF
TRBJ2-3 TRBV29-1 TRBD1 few TGCAGCGTTGAAGGAGGGACAGGGGCCCCAGATACGCAGTATTTT CSVEGGTGAPDTQYF
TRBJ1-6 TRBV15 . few TGTGCCACCAGCCGGGGGGAGGCCAGGCATTCACCCCTCCACTTT CATSRGEARHSPLHF
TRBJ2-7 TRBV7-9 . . TGTGCCAGCAGCTCCACGGACTACCGTAACTACGAGCAGTACTTC CASSSTDYRNYEQYF
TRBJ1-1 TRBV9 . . TGTGCCAGCAGCGGACGGACCCCAGAAGCTTTCTTT CASSGRTPEAFF
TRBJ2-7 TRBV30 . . TGTGCCTGGAGTATGTCGGGGTACGAGCAGTACTTC CAWSMSGYEQYF
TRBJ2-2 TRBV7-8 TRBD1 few TGTGCCAGCAGCTTAAACAGGGGGCAAGACACCGGGGAGCTGTTTTTT CASSLNRGQDTGELFF
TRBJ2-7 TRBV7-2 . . TGTGCCAGCAGCTTTGGAACCGGGAGCTACGAGCAGTACTTC CASSFGTGSYEQYF
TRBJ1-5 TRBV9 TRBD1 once TGTGCCAGCAGCCTTCGGACAGGGCGGCCCCCTTATAGCAATCAGCCCCAGCATTTT CASSLRTGRPPYSNQPQHF
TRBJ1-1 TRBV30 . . TGTGCCTACACCGCAGGTAACACTGAAGCTTTCTTT CAYTAGNTEAFF
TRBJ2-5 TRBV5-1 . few TGCGCCAGCAGCGGAGAACAAGAGACCCAGTACTTC CASSGEQETQYF
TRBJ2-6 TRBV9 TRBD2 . TGTGCCAGCAGCCCGAGGGGAGGGGATGCGGATGGGGCCAACGTCCTGACTTTC CASSPRGGDADGANVLTF
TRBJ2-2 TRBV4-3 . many TGCGCCAGCAGCCAAGATCGGCCAGGGAACCCCGGGGAGCTGTTTTTT CASSQDRPGNPGELFF
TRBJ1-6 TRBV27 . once TGTGCCAGCAGTTTACAACATACCGGGGCACCCCTCCACTTT CASSLQHTGAPLHF
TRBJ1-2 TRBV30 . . TGTGCCTGGAGTACGGGGGTCATGTATGGCTACACCTTC CAWSTGVMYGYTF
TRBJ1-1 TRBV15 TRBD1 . TGTGCCACCAGCAGAGAAGGACAGGGGAACACTGAAGCTTTCTTT CATSREGQGNTEAFF
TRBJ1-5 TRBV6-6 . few TGTGCCAGCAGTAATCCAGGGGTGGGTCAGCCCCAGCATTTT CASSNPGVGQPQHF
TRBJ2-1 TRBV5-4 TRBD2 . TGTGCCAGCAGCCCCCGAGCGGGAGACACCTACAATGAGCAGTTCTTC CASSPRAGDTYNEQFF
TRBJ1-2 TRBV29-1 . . TGCAGCGTTGTTGGCCAGGGCGTCTACACCTTC CSVVGQGVYTF
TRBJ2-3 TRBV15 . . TGTGCCACCAGCAGAGAATCATCCCTGACAGCCTACACAGATACGCAGTATTTT CATSRESSLTAYTDTQYF
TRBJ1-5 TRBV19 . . TGTGCCAGTAGTATGATCGTGTATAGCAATCAGCCCCAGCATTTT CASSMIVYSNQPQHF
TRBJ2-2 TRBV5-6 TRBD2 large TGTGCCAGCATATCCGGGACTAGCGAGTACACCGGGGAGCTGTTTTTT CASISGTSEYTGELFF
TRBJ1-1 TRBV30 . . TGTGCCTGGGGCCACATGAGTACTGAAGCTTTCTTT CAWGHMSTEAFF
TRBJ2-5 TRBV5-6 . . TGTGCCAGCAGCTTGGGACAGATCGTGAACTTC CASSLGQIVNF
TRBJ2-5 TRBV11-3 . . TGTGCCAGCAGCTTAGCCCAGGCCACGTACCAAGAGACCCAGTACTTC CASSLAQATYQETQYF
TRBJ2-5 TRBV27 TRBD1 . TGTGCCAGCAGTCCCCGGAAGGGACAGGGCGGGGAGACCCAGTACTTC CASSPRKGQGGETQYF
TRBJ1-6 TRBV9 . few TGTGCCAGCAGCGTAGCCGGGCGAGGCGGCCGGAATTCACCCCTCCACTTT CASSVAGRGGRNSPLHF
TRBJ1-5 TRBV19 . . TGTGCCAGTAGTCGCGAAGGAAATCAGCCCCAGCATTTT CASSREGNQPQHF
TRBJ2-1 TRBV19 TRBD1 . TGTGCCAGTAAAGGGACAGGGGACAATGAGCAGTTCTTC CASKGTGDNEQFF
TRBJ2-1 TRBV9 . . TGTGCCAGCAGCGTAGAGGGGGGCCCCCCAGATGAGCAGTTCTTC CASSVEGGPPDEQFF
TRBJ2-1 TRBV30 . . TGTGCCTGGAGTGTCGGAGGGGGGGATGAGCAGTTCTTC CAWSVGGGDEQFF
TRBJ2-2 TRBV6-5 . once TGTGCCAGCAGTGCTAGCGTGAACACCGGGGAGCTGTTTTTT CASSASVNTGELFF
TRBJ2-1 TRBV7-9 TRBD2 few TGTGCCAGCAGGTGGGAGGGGCGGGATGAGCAGTTCTTC CASRWEGRDEQFF
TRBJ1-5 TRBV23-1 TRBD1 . TGCGCCAGCAGTCCCAGCCGGGACAGGTGCAATCAGCCCCAGCATTTT CASSPSRDRCNQPQHF
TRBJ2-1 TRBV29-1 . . TGCAGCGTTGAAGATCCACAGACAGCCTACAATGAGCAGTTCTTC CSVEDPQTAYNEQFF
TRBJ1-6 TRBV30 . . TGTGCCTCCCGACCCCCCCGGGGGAATTCACCCCTCCACTTT CASRPPRGNSPLHF
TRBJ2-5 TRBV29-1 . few TGCAGCGTTCAGTTTGAGACCCAGTACTTC CSVQFETQYF
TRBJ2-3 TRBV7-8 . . TGTGCCAGCACCCTAACCCGCCCTATACCTAGCACAGATACGCAGTATTTT CASTLTRPIPSTDTQYF
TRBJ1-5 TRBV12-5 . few TGTGCTAGTGGTTTGTACGGTGGTACCAATCAGCCCCAGCATTTT CASGLYGGTNQPQHF
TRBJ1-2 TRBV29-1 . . TGCAGCGTTGAAAGCAGGGGTGGATTCTATGGCTACACCTTC CSVESRGGFYGYTF
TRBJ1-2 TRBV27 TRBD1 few TGTGCCAGCCGTGCCGGGACAGGGGATTTCTATGGCTACACCTTC CASRAGTGDFYGYTF
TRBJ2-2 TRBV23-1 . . TGCGCCAGCGTGGTTTTGAACACCGGGGAGCTGTTTTTT CASVVLNTGELFF
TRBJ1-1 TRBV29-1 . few TGCAGCGTTGAAAAGGGGAACTCCAGAGAAGCTTTCTTT CSVEKGNSREAFF
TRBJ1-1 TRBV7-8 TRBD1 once TGTGCCAGCAGCTTCCCGGGACAGGGGGCGAGAACTGAAGCTTTCTTT CASSFPGQGARTEAFF
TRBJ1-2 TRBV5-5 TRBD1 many TGTGCCAGCAGCCATGGAGGGGACAGGGGGATCCATGGCTACACCTTC CASSHGGDRGIHGYTF
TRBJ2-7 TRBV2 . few TGTGCCAGCAGTGCACAGGGTAAAGACGAGCAGTACTTC CASSAQGKDEQYF
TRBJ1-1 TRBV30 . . TGTGCCTGGAGTGTAGGGTTTGGACAGGAAGCTTTCTTT CAWSVGFGQEAFF
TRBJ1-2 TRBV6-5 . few TGTGCCAGCAGTTACTCGGCAGGGGAAGGCTACACCTTC CASSYSAGEGYTF
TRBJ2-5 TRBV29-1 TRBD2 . TGCAGCGTTGGGGGGGGAGTCGTCCAAGAGACCCAGTACTTC CSVGGGVVQETQYF
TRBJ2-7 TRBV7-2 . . TGTGCCAGCAGCTTAGAGGTTATCACCTACGAGCAGTACTTC CASSLEVITYEQYF
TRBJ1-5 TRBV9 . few TGTGCCAGCAGCGAGTCAGGGGATCAGCCCCAGCATTTT CASSESGDQPQHF
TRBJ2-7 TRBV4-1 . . TGCGCCAGCAGCCTCCTTTCGTCACAGGGCTACGAGCAGTACTTC CASSLLSSQGYEQYF
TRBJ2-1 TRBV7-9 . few TGTGCCAGCAGTTTAGCTGAGGGGCAGTTCTTC CASSLAEGQFF
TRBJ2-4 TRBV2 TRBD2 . TGTGCCAGCTTTGGACTAGCGGTCGACATTCAGTACTTC CASFGLAVDIQYF
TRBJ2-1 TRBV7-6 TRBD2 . TGTGCCAGCAGCGTTACCCTAGCGGCTTCCAGCTCCTACAATGAGCAGTTCTTC CASSVTLAASSSYNEQFF